The entry below gives a single T cell receptor (beta chain) sequence along with its context. The data belong to a study of blood T cell repertoires in COVID-19. As processed by the authors: For nucleated cells, counts were estimated from reference gene primer amplification. Sequencing used immunoSEQ multiplex PCR; TCRdb keeps in-frame clones, though not all of them. That table is the source of V, J and clone size, and D and trimming were worked out from the DNA. Among some 21,000 clones, 83% were seen once, and the ten largest hold more than 6%. This receptor was taken from a human donor in a cohort sampled during active COVID-19. The sequenced sample was peripheral blood.

The CDR3 DNA reads TGTGCCAGTAGTATAGCCGGGGGTCGCAATTCACCCCTCCACTTT. Translated, it gives CASSIAGGRNSPLHF. This chain links TRBV19 with TRBJ1-6; possibly TRBD1 for D (5 bases). The germline V gene has CDR1 LNHDA and CDR2 SQIVND (reference sequence). Trimming removed 1 base at V and 7 bases at J, with 11 bases between. The CDR3 is made up of 15 amino acids.